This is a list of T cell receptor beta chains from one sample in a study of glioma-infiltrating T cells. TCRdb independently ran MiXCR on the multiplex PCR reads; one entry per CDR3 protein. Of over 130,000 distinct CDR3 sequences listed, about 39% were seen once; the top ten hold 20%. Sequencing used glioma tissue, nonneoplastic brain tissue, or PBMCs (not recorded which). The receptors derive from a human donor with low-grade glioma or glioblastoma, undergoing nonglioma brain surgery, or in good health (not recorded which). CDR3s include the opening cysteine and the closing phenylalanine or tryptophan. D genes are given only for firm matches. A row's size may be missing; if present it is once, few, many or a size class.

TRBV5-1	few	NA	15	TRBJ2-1	CASGPLVTTYNEQFF	TGCGCCAGCGGGCCCTTGGTTACCACCTACAATGAGCAGTTCTTC
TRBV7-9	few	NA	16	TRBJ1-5	CARSSSGITSNQPQHF	TGTGCCCGCAGCTCCTCCGGCATCACAAGCAATCAGCCCCAGCATTTT
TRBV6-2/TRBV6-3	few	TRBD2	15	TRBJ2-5	CASGEGVWRGETQYF	TGTGCCAGCGGGGAGGGCGTGTGGAGAGGAGAGACCCAGTACTTC
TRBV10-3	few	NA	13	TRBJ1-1	CATKRDTYTEAFF	TGTGCCACCAAGCGCGACACTTACACTGAAGCTTTCTTT
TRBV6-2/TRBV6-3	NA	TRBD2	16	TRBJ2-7	CASSSPLAGEPYEQYF	TGTGCCAGCAGTTCCCCACTAGCGGGAGAACCCTACGAGCAGTACTTC
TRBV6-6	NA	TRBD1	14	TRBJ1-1	CASSYSKGAAEAFF	TGTGCCAGCAGTTACTCGAAGGGGGCGGCTGAAGCTTTCTTT
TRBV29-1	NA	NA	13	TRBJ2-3	CSVWMPSTDTQYF	TGCAGCGTTTGGATGCCTAGCACAGATACGCAGTATTTT
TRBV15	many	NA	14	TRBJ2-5	CATSSRDQQETQYF	TGTGCCACCAGCAGCCGGGACCAACAAGAGACCCAGTACTTC
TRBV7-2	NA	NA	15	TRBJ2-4	CASSSPDTVKNIQYF	TGTGCCAGCAGCTCACCCGACACGGTTAAAAACATTCAGTACTTC
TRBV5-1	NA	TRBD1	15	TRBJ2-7	CASGSAGQGSYEQYF	TGCGCCAGCGGGAGTGCGGGACAGGGCAGCTACGAGCAGTACTTC
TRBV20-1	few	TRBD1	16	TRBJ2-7	CSATDHGTGSSYEQYF	TGCAGTGCTACAGATCACGGGACAGGAAGCTCCTACGAGCAGTACTTC
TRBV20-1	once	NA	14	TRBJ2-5	CSAYDSTEQETQYF	TGCAGTGCTTACGACTCGACAGAGCAAGAGACCCAGTACTTC
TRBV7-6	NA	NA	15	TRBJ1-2	CASSLDAGALYGYTF	TGTGCCAGCAGCTTAGACGCAGGGGCCCTTTATGGCTACACCTTC
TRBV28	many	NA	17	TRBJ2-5	CASSLRPSITFQETQYF	TGTGCCAGCAGTTTAAGACCGTCGATCACTTTCCAAGAGACCCAGTACTTC
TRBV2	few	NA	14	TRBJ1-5	CASGDIYSNQPQHF	TGTGCCAGCGGGGACATCTATAGCAATCAGCCCCAGCATTTT
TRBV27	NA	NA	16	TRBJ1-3	CASSLKGPPVWNTIYF	TGTGCCAGCAGTTTAAAGGGGCCGCCCGTTTGGAACACCATATATTTT
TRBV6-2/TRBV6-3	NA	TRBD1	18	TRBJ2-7	CASSYSRLRDRGSYEQYF	TGTGCCAGCAGTTACTCGCGGTTGCGGGACAGGGGCTCCTACGAGCAGTACTTC
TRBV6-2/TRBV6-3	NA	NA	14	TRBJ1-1	CATYRDPYSPEAFF	TGTGCCACCTACCGTGACCCCTACTCCCCTGAAGCTTTCTTT
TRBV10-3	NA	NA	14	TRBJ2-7	CAVSDNWQSLEQYF	TGTGCCGTCAGTGATAATTGGCAATCCCTCGAGCAGTACTTC
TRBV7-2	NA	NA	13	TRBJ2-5	CASSLNSEGTQYF	TGTGCCAGCAGCTTAAATTCTGAGGGGACCCAGTACTTC
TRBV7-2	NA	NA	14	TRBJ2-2	CASSLGGISGELFF	TGTGCCAGCAGCTTGGGCGGTATCTCGGGGGAGCTGTTTTTT
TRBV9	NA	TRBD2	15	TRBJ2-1	CASSSRTSGINEQFF	TGTGCCAGCAGCTCCCGGACTAGCGGTATCAATGAGCAGTTCTTC
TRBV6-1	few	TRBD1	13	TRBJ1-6	CAGQVTYNSPLHF	TGTGCCGGACAGGTTACCTATAATTCACCCCTCCACTTT
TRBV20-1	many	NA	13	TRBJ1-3	CSANAVAGNTIYF	TGCAGTGCCAATGCCGTGGCTGGAAACACCATATATTTT
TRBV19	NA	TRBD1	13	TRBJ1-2	CASTRTGGYGYTF	TGTGCCAGTACCCGGACAGGGGGCTATGGCTACACCTTC
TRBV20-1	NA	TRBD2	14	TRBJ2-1	CSARIHSGGGEQFF	TGCAGTGCTAGGATCCATAGCGGGGGGGGTGAGCAGTTCTTC
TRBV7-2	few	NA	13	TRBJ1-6	CASSMGQDSPLHF	TGTGCCAGCAGCATGGGGCAGGATTCACCCCTCCACTTT
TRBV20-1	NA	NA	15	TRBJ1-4	CSASRGQTTNEKLFF	TGCAGTGCTAGCCGCGGACAGACAACTAATGAAAAACTGTTTTTT
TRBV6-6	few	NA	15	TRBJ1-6	CASSYLRQITSPLHF	TGTGCCAGCAGTTACTTACGACAGATTACTTCACCCCTCCACTTT
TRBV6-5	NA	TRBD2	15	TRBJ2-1	CASSYWLAGGYEQFF	TGTGCCAGCAGTTACTGGCTAGCGGGAGGCTATGAGCAGTTCTTC
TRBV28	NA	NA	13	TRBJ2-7	CASSLRGSYEQYF	TGTGCCAGCAGTTTACGCGGTAGCTACGAGCAGTACTTC
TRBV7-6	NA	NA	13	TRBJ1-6	CARSPHLGSPLHF	TGTGCCCGCAGCCCCCATTTGGGCTCACCCCTCCACTTT
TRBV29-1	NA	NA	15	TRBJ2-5	CSVDSALAARETQYF	TGCAGCGTTGATTCGGCACTTGCTGCTCGAGAGACCCAGTACTTC
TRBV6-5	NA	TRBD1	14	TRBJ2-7	CASSVSTGADEQYF	TGTGCCAGCAGTGTATCGACAGGGGCCGACGAGCAGTACTTC
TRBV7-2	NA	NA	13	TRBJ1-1	CASSQGEGTRTFF	TGTGCCAGCAGCCAGGGAGAGGGGACAAGAACTTTCTTT
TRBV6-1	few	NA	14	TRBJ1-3	CASSEGRILNTIYF	TGTGCCAGCAGTGAAGGCAGGATCTTAAACACCATATATTTT
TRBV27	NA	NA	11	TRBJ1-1	CASLGSTEAFF	TGTGCCAGCCTCGGGAGCACTGAAGCTTTCTTT
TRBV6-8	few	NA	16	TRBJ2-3	CASSYSSLQALDTQYF	TGTGCCAGCAGTTACTCGAGTCTCCAGGCTTTAGATACGCAGTATTTT
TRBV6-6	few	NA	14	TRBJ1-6	CASSYGHSNSPLHF	TGTGCCAGCAGTTACGGTCACTCAAATTCACCCCTCCACTTT
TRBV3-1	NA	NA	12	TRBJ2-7	CASSITASEQYF	TGTGCCAGCAGCATCACAGCCAGCGAGCAGTACTTC
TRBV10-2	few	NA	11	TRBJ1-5	CAISEGGPQHF	TGTGCCATCAGTGAGGGGGGCCCCCAGCATTTT
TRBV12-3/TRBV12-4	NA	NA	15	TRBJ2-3	CASSPPYDMEDTQYF	TGTGCCAGCAGTCCTCCTTACGACATGGAAGATACGCAGTATTTT
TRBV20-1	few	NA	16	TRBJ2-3	CSASRRGPGGTDTQYF	TGCAGTGCTAGTAGGCGGGGGCCTGGGGGCACAGATACGCAGTATTTT
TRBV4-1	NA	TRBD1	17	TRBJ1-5	CASSHPEGTGWNQPQHF	TGCGCCAGCAGCCATCCCGAAGGGACAGGGTGGAATCAGCCCCAGCATTTT
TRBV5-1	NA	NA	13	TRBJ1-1	CASSLAPGTEAFF	TGCGCCAGCAGCTTGGCGCCCGGGACAGAAGCTTTCTTT
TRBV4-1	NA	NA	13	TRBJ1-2	CASSLTAGYGYTF	TGCGCCAGCAGCCTAACCGCGGGCTATGGCTACACCTTC
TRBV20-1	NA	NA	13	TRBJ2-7	CSSNDRSSYEQYF	TGCAGCTCAAACGACAGGAGCTCCTACGAGCAGTACTTC
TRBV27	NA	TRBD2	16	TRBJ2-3	CASSTWTSRFTDTQYF	TGTGCCAGCAGTACCTGGACTAGTAGGTTCACAGATACGCAGTATTTT
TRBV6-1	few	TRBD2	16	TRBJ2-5	CASSELVTSGQETQYF	TGTGCCAGCAGTGAACTGGTTACTAGCGGACAAGAGACCCAGTACTTC
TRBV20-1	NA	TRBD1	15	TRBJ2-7	CSAEAGTGVGYEQYF	TGCAGTGCTGAAGCCGGGACAGGGGTCGGTTACGAGCAGTACTTC
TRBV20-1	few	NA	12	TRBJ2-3	CSASRGQDTQYF	TGCAGTGCTAGTCGGGGACAAGATACGCAGTATTTT
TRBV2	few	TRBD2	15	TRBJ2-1	CASSFSGLAYNEQFF	TGTGCCAGCAGCTTCTCGGGACTAGCTTACAATGAGCAGTTCTTC
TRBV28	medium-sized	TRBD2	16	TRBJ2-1	CASSSSAGGSYNEQFF	TGTGCCAGCAGTTCCTCAGCGGGGGGCTCCTACAATGAGCAGTTCTTC
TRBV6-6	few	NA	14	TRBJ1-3	CASSYSSPGNTIYF	TGTGCCAGCAGTTACTCGAGTCCGGGAAACACCATATATTTT